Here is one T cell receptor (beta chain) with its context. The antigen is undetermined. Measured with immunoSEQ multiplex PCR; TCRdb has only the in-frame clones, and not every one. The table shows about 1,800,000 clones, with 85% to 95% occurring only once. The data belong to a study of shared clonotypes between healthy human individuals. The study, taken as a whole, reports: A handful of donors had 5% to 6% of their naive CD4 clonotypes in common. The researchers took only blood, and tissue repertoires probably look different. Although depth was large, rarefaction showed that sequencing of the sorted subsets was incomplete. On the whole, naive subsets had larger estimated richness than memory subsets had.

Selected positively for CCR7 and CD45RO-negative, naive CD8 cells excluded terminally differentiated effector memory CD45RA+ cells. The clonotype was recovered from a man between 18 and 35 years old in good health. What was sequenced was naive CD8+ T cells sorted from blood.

CDR3 residues: CASSPTSGQEVYEQYF. For the CDR3, the DNA is TGTGCCAGCAGCCCAACCTCGGGACAGGAGGTTTACGAGCAGTACTTC. J is TRBJ2-7 and V is TRBV7-9; TRBD1 agrees at 8 bases. CDR3 length equals 16 residues. Germline lookup yields CDR1 SEHNR and CDR2 FQNEAQ (reference sequence). Trimming removed 5 bases from V and 4 bases from J; junction bases left unmatched: 13.